This T cell receptor (beta chain) originates from a study of OX40 agonist ivuxolimab in advanced cancers. Study in general: In this trial design, patients received ivuxolimab intravenously at 0.01 to 10 mg/kg every 2 weeks.

Using immunoSEQ multiplex PCR, the repertoire was profiled, and TCRdb retains in-frame clones only, with some absent. The sample has more than 45,000 clones, around 82% seen once; the top ten hold around 4.3%. The V gene end was trimmed by 4 bases and the J gene end by 6 bases; junction bases not matched to a gene: 14. CDR3 length: 16 residues. Germline V gene sequence: CDR1 MNHEY, CDR2 SVGAGI. The TCR sequence derives from an adult with an advanced solid tumor such as melanoma, head and neck, liver or kidney cancer. The sample was CD4+ or CD8+ T cells sorted from blood, taken in a trial of the OX40 agonist ivuxolimab. The V and J genes are TRBV6-5 and TRBJ2-7; 8 bases map to TRBD2. The CDR3 nucleotides are TGTGCCAGCAGTTCCGCCGTGGAGCGGGAGTTCTCCGAGCAGTACTTC. Residues: CASSSAVEREFSEQYF.